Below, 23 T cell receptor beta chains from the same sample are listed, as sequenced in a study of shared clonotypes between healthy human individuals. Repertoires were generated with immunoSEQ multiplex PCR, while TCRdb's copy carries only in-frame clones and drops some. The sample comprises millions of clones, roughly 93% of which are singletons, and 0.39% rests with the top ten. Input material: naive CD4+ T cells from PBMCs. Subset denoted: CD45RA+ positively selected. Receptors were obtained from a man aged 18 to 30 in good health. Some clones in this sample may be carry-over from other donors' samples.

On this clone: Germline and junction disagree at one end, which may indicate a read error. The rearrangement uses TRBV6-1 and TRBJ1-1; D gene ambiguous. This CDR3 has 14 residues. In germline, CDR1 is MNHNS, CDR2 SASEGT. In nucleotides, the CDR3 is TGTGCCAGCAGGGAAGACGGGCGGCGCACTGAAGCTTTCTTT. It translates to CASREDGRRTEAFF.

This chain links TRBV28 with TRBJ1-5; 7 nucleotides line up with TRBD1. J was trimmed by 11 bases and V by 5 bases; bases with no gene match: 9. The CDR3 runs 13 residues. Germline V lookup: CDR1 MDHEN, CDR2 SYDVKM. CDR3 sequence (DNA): TGTGCCAGCAGTACAACCGGGACAGCGGCCCAGCATTTT. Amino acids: CASSTTGTAAQHF.

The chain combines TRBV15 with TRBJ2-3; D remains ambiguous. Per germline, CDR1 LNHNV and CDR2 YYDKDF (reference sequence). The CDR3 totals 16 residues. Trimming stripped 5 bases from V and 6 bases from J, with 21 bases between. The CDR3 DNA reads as TGTGCCACCAGCTCAACGCGAACCGTATGGTTGGATACGCAGTATTTT. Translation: CATSSTRTVWLDTQYF.

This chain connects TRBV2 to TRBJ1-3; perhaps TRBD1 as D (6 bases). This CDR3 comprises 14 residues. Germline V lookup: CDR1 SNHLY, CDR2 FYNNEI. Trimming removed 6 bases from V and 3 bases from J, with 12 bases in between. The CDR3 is CASSPQGGGNTIYF. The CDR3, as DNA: TGTGCCAGCAGCCCACAGGGCGGTGGAAACACCATATATTTT. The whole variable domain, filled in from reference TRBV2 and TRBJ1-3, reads EPEVTQTPSHQVTQMGQEVILRCVPISNHLYFYWYRQILGQKVEFLVSFYNNEISEKSEIFDDQFSVERPDGSNFTLKIRSTKLEDSAMYFCASSPQGGGNTIYFGEGSWLTVV.

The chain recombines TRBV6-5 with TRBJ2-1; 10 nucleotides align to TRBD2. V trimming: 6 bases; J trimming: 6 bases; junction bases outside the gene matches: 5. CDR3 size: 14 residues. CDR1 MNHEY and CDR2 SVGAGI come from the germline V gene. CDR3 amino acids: CASSQLAGPNEQFF. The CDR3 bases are TGTGCCAGCAGCCAACTAGCGGGACCCAATGAGCAGTTCTTC.

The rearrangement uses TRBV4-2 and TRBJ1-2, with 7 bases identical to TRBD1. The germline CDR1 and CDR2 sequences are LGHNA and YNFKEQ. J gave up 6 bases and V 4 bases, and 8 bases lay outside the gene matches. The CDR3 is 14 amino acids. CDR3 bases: TGTGCCAGCAGCCCCTTGACAGGGACGAATGGCTACACCTTC. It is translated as CASSPLTGTNGYTF.

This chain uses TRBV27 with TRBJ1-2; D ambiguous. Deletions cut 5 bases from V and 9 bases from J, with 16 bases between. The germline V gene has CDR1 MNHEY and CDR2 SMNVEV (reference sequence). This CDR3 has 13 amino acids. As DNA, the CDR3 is TGTGCCAGCAGTCCGACTGCCGACAAAAGCTACACCTTC. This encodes CASSPTADKSYTF.

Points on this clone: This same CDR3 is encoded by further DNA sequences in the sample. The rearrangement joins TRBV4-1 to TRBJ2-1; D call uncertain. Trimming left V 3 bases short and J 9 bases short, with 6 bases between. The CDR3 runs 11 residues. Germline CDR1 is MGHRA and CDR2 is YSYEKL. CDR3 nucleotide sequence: TGCGCCAGCAGCCAGTCGGGTGAGCAGTTCTTC. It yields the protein CASSQSGEQFF.

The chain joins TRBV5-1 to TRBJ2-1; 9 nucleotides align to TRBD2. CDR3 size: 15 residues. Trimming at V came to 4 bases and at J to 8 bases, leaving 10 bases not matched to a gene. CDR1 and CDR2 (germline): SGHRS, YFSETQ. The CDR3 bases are TGCGCCAGCAGCCCGGGACTAGCCCGAGGAGATGAGCAGTTCTTC. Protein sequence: CASSPGLARGDEQFF.

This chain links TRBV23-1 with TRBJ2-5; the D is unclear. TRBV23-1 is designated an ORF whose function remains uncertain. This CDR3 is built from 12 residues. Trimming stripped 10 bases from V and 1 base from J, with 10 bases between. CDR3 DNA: TGCGCCACACCTGGGCTCCAAGAGACCCAGTACTTC. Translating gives CATPGLQETQYF.

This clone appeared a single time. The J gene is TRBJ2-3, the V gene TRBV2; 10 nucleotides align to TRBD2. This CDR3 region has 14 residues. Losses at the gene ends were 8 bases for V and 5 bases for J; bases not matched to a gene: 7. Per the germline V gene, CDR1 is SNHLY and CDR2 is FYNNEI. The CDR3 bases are TGTGCCAGCGGCCAGCGGGAGGGGCAAGATACGCAGTATTTT. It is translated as CASGQREGQDTQYF.

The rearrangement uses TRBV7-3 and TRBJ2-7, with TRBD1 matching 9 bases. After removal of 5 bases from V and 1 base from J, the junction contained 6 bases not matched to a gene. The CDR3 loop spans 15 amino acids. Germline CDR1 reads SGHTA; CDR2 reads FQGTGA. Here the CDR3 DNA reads TGTGCCAGCAGCGCTGGACAGGGGCAGTCCTACGAGCAGTACTTC. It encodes CASSAGQGQSYEQYF.

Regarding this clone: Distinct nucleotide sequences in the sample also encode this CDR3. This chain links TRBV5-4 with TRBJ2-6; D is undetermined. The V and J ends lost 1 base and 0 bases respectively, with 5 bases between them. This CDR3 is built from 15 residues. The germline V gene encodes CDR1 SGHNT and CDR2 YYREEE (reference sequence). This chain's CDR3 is CASSLISSGANVLTF. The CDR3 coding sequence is TGTGCCAGCAGCTTGATTTCCTCTGGGGCCAACGTCCTGACTTTC.

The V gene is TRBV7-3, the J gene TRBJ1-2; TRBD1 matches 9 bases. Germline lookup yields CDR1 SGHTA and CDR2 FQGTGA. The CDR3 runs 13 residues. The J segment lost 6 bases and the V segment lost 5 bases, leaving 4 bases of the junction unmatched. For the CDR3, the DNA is TGTGCCAGCAGCCCGGACAGGGGCGATGGCTACACCTTC. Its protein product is CASSPDRGDGYTF.

As DNA, the CDR3 is TGTGCCATCAGTGCCGGAGAGACTGAAGCTTTCTTT. Translation gives CAISAGETEAFF. The chain recombines TRBV10-3 with TRBJ1-1; D gene unclear. V was shortened by 4 bases and J by 5 bases, with 8 bases between the two germline ends. This CDR3 is 12 amino acids long. Germline CDR1 ENHRY, CDR2 SYGVKD.

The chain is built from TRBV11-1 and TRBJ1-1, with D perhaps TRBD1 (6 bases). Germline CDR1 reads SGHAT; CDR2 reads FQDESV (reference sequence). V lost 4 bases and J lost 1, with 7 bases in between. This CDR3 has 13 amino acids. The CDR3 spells CASSSQGNTEAFF. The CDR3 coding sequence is TGTGCCAGCAGCTCACAGGGGAACACTGAAGCTTTCTTT.

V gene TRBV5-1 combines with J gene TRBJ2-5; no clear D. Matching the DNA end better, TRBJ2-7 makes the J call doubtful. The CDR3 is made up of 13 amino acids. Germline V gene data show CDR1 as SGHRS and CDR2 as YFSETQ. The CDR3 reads CASSLGIIYEQYF. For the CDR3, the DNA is TGCGCCAGCAGCTTGGGTATTATCTACGAGCAGTACTTC.

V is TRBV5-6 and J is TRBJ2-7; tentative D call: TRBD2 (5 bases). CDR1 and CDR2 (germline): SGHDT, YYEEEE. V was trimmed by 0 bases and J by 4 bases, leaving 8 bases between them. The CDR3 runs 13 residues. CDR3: CASSLVRAYEQYF. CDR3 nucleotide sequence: TGTGCCAGCAGCTTGGTGAGGGCTTACGAGCAGTACTTC.

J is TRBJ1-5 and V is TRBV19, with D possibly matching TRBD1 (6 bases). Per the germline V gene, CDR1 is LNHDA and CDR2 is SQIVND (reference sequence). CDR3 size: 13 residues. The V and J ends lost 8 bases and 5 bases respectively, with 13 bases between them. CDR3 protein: CASRGTLYQPQHF. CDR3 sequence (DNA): TGTGCCAGTCGGGGGACACTTTATCAGCCCCAGCATTTT.

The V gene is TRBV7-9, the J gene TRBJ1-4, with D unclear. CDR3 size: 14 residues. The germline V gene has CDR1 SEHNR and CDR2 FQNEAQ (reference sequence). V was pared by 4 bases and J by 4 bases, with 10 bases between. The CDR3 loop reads CASSSRTDNEKLFF. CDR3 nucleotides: TGTGCCAGCAGCTCCCGGACCGATAATGAAAAACTGTTTTTT.

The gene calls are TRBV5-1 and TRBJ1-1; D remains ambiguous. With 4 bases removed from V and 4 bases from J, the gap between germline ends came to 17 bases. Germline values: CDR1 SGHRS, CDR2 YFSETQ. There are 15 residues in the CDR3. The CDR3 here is CASSLRPVGSTEAFF. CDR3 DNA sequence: TGCGCCAGCAGCCTTCGACCGGTTGGGAGCACTGAAGCTTTCTTT.

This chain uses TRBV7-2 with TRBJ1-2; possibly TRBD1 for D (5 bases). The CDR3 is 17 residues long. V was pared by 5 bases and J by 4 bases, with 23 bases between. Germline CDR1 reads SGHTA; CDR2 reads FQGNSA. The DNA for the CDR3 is TGTGCCAGCAGCCGGGGCGGAAGCGCCGGGTGGGGCTATGGCTACACCTTC. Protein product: CASSRGGSAGWGYGYTF.

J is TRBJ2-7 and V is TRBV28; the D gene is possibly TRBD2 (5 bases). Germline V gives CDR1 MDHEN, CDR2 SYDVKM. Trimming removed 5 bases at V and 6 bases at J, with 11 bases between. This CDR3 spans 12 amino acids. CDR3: CASSPLAAEQYF. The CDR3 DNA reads TGTGCCAGCAGTCCTCTAGCAGCCGAGCAGTACTTC.